The 23 T cell receptor beta chains below all came from one sample that was sequenced in a study of CD8 T cells in ankylosing spondylitis. These receptors are not linked to any known antigen. Study-level results: One TCR beta motif, made up of several highly homologous variants, appeared characteristic of ankylosing spondylitis blood.

TCRdb ran MiXCR on the 5' RACE reads and lists one entry per CDR3 protein. The sample lists around 540,000 distinct CDR3 sequences, about an eighth occurring once. The sample was blood, either unsorted or a sorted T cell fraction (not recorded which). The receptors stem from a male donor with ankylosing spondylitis.

This clonotype was recorded a few times. J is TRBJ2-1 and V is TRBV24-1, with D maybe TRBD1 (6 bases). This CDR3 is 17 amino acids long. The V and J ends lost 1 base and 4 bases respectively, with 16 bases between them. The V gene's germline CDR1 is KGHDR and CDR2 SFDVKD. CDR3 amino acids: CATSDFQTKGDYNEQFF. CDR3 coding DNA: TGTGCCACCAGTGATTTCCAAACTAAGGGGGATTACAATGAGCAGTTCTTC.

This clonotype occurred a few times. The chain couples TRBV7-8 to TRBJ2-1, with 8 bases lining up with TRBD2. J was trimmed by 0 bases and V by 0 bases; bases with no gene match: 4. Germline V lookup: CDR1 SGHVS, CDR2 FQNEAQ. CDR3 size: 17 residues. The CDR3 bases are TGTGCCAGCAGCTTAGCTAGCGGGACGAGCTCCTACAATGAGCAGTTCTTC. Translation gives CASSLASGTSSYNEQFF. Combining the CDR3 with reference TRBV7-8 and TRBJ2-1 gives the whole variable domain GAGVSQSPRYKVAKRGQDVALRCDPISGHVSLFWYQQALGQGPEFLTYFQNEAQLDKSGLPSDRFFAERPEGSVSTLKIQRTQQEDSAVYLCASSLASGTSSYNEQFFGPGTRLTVL.

The gene calls are TRBV7-9 and TRBJ1-5; 7 bases agree with TRBD1. The germline gives CDR1 SEHNR, CDR2 FQNEAQ (reference sequence). V shed 3 bases, J shed 5 bases, and the junction held 1 base outside the gene matches. The CDR3 is made up of 13 amino acids. This CDR3 is CASSFTGDQPQHF. In DNA form, the CDR3 reads TGTGCCAGCAGCTTTACAGGGGATCAGCCCCAGCATTTT.

The rearrangement links TRBV30 to TRBJ1-6, with D tentatively TRBD1 (5 bases). V lost 4 bases to trimming and J lost 0 bases, with 13 bases between them. CDR1 GTSNPN and CDR2 SVGIG come from the germline V gene (reference sequence). This CDR3 contains 16 residues. The CDR3 spells CAWKEGANSYNSPLHF. CDR3 coding DNA: TGTGCCTGGAAGGAAGGGGCGAACTCCTATAATTCACCCCTCCACTTT.

The chain uses TRBV20-1 and TRBJ2-7; 9 nucleotides align to TRBD1. This CDR3 is built from 14 residues. Looked up from germline, CDR1 is DFQATT and CDR2 is SNEGSKA (reference sequence). The V segment lost 7 bases and the J segment 6 bases; nucleotides outside the gene matches: 13. CDR3 DNA: TGCAGTGTCATACCCCGGGACAGGGCGCTCGAGCAGTACGTC. This sequence encodes CSVIPRDRALEQYV.

J is TRBJ2-1 and V is TRBV6-4, with 8 bases matching TRBD2. This CDR3 is built from 14 residues. Unmatched junction bases numbered 5, after V lost 4 bases and J lost 6 bases. Germline-derived CDR1 and CDR2 are MRHNA and SNTAGT. The chain's CDR3 is CASSAGLEGNEQFF. The CDR3 DNA reads as TGTGCCAGCAGTGCGGGACTAGAGGGCAATGAGCAGTTCTTC.

This chain joins TRBV4-2 and TRBJ1-2, with D hard to call. CDR3 size: 16 residues. Germline V gives CDR1 LGHNA, CDR2 YNFKEQ. Trimming removed 4 bases at V and 6 bases at J, with 21 bases between. The CDR3 region has the DNA TGTGCCAGCAGCCCGCACGACTCAGACCAGAGAAATGGCTACACCTTC. Protein: CASSPHDSDQRNGYTF.

CDR3 nucleotides: TGTGCCTGGAGTCAAGACAGGGTTACCAAAAACATTCAGTACTTC. It is translated as CAWSQDRVTKNIQYF. The rearrangement joins TRBV30 to TRBJ2-4; 7 bases align to TRBD1. CDR1 is GTSNPN and CDR2 is SVGIG in the germline V gene (reference sequence). The CDR3 is 15 residues long. V was clipped by 2 bases and J by 2 bases; unmatched bases: 6.

At least ten counts were recorded for this clonotype. The rearrangement links TRBV12-3 or TRBV12-4 to TRBJ1-1, with D unresolved. Trimming removed 0 bases from V and 1 base from J, with 15 bases in between. The CDR3 is made up of 17 amino acids. In nucleotides, the CDR3 is TGTGCCAGCAGTTTAGCGGCGGCGAGTGATCGGAACACTGAAGCTTTCTTT. Amino acid sequence: CASSLAAASDRNTEAFF.

This clonotype was counted between two and nine times. This chain connects TRBV25-1 to TRBJ1-5; no clear D gene. This CDR3 comprises 15 residues. The V gene's germline CDR1 is MGHDK and CDR2 SYGVNS. Trimming left V 6 bases short and J 4 bases short, with 16 bases between. The CDR3 region has the DNA TGTGCCAGCAGATACTTCGGGCAATTAAATCAGCCCCAGCATTTT. Protein sequence: CASRYFGQLNQPQHF.

V gene TRBV18 combines with J gene TRBJ2-1; D assignment may be TRBD1 or TRBD2 (5 bases each). CDR1 KGHSH and CDR2 LQKENI come from the germline V gene. This CDR3 region has 17 residues. Trimming stripped 0 bases from V and 0 bases from J, with 12 bases between. The DNA for the CDR3 is TGTGCCAGCTCACCACCGTCTGCAGGGAGCTCCTACAATGAGCAGTTCTTC. This codes for CASSPPSAGSSYNEQFF.

In its sample, this clonotype was seen many times. The V call is TRBV24-1, the J call TRBJ2-1, with D perhaps TRBD2 (6 bases). This CDR3 has 14 residues. Germline CDR1 and CDR2: KGHDR and SFDVKD. V lost 6 bases, J lost 8 bases, and 16 bases lay in between. The CDR3: CATSPTGTFHEQFF. In nucleotides, the CDR3 is TGTGCCACCAGTCCTACCGGGACTTTCCATGAGCAGTTCTTC.

This clonotype was counted many times. The DNA for the CDR3 is TGTGCCAGCAGTTTCGCTAGGGACGGTCAGCCCCAGCATTTT. Translated: CASSFARDGQPQHF. This sequence joins TRBV12-3 or TRBV12-4 and TRBJ1-5, with a weak D call TRBD1 (5 bases). This CDR3 contains 14 residues. Trimming pared 3 bases from V and 6 bases from J, leaving 12 bases between.

The chain joins TRBV19 to TRBJ1-5; no reliable D call. Germline values: CDR1 LNHDA, CDR2 SQIVND (reference sequence). The CDR3 extends over 16 amino acids. Trimming removed 1 base from V and 2 bases from J, with 12 bases in between. The CDR3 bases are TGTGCCAGTAGTATAGTAGGATCGGGAGGCAATCAGCCCCAGCATTTT. Its protein product is CASSIVGSGGNQPQHF.

There are a few counts of this clonotype. The gene calls are TRBV20-1 and TRBJ1-1, with 7 bases matching TRBD1. Germline lookup yields CDR1 DFQATT and CDR2 SNEGSKA (reference sequence). There are 15 residues in the CDR3. The V and J ends lost 0 bases and 4 bases, in that order; junction bases with no gene match: 8. CDR3 amino acids: CSARDPGQIPTEAFF. In DNA, the CDR3 is TGCAGTGCTAGAGACCCGGGACAGATTCCCACTGAAGCTTTCTTT.

This clonotype has just a few counts. The chain is built from TRBV24-1 and TRBJ2-3, with D uncertain. Trimming cost V 3 bases and J 0 bases, with 3 bases left between them. The CDR3 consists of 13 residues. Germline lookup yields CDR1 KGHDR and CDR2 SFDVKD. The CDR3 nucleotides are TGTGCCACCAGTGATGGAAGCACAGATACGCAGTATTTT. Translation gives CATSDGSTDTQYF.

This clonotype was seen only a few times. The chain recombines TRBV11-2 with TRBJ2-3; TRBD2 is a possible D gene (6 bases). Trimming removed 2 bases from V and 4 bases from J, with 10 bases in between. The CDR3 covers 14 residues. Germline V gene sequence: CDR1 SGHAT, CDR2 FQNNGV. This CDR3 reads CASSLPTRPDTQYF. The CDR3 region has the DNA TGTGCCAGCAGCTTACCGACTAGGCCAGATACGCAGTATTTT. Combining the CDR3 with reference TRBV11-2 and TRBJ2-3 gives the whole variable domain EAGVAQSPRYKIIEKRQSVAFWCNPISGHATLYWYQQILGQGPKLLIQFQNNGVVDDSQLPKDRFSAERLKGVDSTLKIQPAKLEDSAVYLCASSLPTRPDTQYFGPGTRLTVL.

This clonotype was observed at least ten times. At one of its ends the junction is not consistent with the germline gene, which may arise from a read error. The V call is TRBV29-1, the J call TRBJ2-1; TRBD2 matches at 8 bases. The CDR3 spans 14 residues. Germline V gene lookup returns CDR1 SQVTM and CDR2 ANQGSEA. This CDR3 reads CSAEAGVPYNEQFF. DNA for the CDR3: TGCAGCGCTGAAGCGGGAGTCCCCTACAATGAGCAGTTCTTC.

The V call is TRBV7-2, the J call TRBJ2-1, with a weak D call TRBD2 (6 bases). V lost 2 bases and J 2 bases, leaving 16 bases between the germline ends. The CDR3 has 17 amino acids. Germline CDR1 and CDR2: SGHTA and FQGNSA. In nucleotides, the CDR3 is TGTGCCAGCAGCTTATCAGTTCCGGGAGTTACCTACAATGAGCAGTTCTTC. As protein: CASSLSVPGVTYNEQFF.

J is TRBJ2-7 and V is TRBV12-3 or TRBV12-4; D may correspond to TRBD1 or TRBD2 (5 bases each). The V end was cut by 4 bases, the J end by 4 bases, with 14 bases between. This CDR3 has 14 amino acids. In nucleotides, the CDR3 is TGTGCCAGCAGTTCCCCGGGACCGATATACGAGCAGTACTTC. Translation gives CASSSPGPIYEQYF.

The genes are TRBV7-2 and TRBJ2-3; no reliable D call. The CDR3 extends over 12 amino acids. CDR1 is SGHTA, CDR2 FQGNSA, per germline. Trimming took off 2 bases at V and 7 bases at J, with 7 bases between the two ends. The CDR3 DNA reads as TGTGCCAGCAGCTTATTAGACTATACGCAGTATTTT. This gives the protein CASSLLDYTQYF. Using reference TRBV7-2 and TRBJ2-3 for the parts outside the CDR3, the full variable domain is GAGVSQSPSNKVTEKGKDVELRCDPISGHTALYWYRQSLGQGLEFLIYFQGNSAPDKSGLPSDRFSAERTGGSVSTLTIQRTQQEDSAVYLCASSLLDYTQYFGPGTRLTVL.

This clonotype came up a few times. J is TRBJ1-6 and V is TRBV6-5; TRBD1 is a possible D gene (6 bases). The length of the CDR3 is 19 residues. Per the germline V gene, CDR1 is MNHEY and CDR2 is SVGAGI. Trimming removed 1 base at V and 0 bases at J, with 16 bases between. The CDR3 DNA follows: TGTGCCAGCAGTTACTTTCCCCTAGGACAGAGCTCCTATAATTCACCCCTCCACTTT. As protein: CASSYFPLGQSSYNSPLHF.

In its sample, this clonotype was seen a few times. The rearrangement uses TRBV2 and TRBJ1-1; TRBD1 is a possible D gene (6 bases). CDR3 length equals 13 residues. From germline, CDR1 is SNHLY and CDR2 FYNNEI. V lost 8 bases to trimming and J lost 4 bases, with 14 bases between them. The CDR3 is CASVEGGGTEAFF. CDR3 sequence (DNA): TGTGCCAGCGTTGAGGGGGGTGGCACTGAAGCTTTCTTT.